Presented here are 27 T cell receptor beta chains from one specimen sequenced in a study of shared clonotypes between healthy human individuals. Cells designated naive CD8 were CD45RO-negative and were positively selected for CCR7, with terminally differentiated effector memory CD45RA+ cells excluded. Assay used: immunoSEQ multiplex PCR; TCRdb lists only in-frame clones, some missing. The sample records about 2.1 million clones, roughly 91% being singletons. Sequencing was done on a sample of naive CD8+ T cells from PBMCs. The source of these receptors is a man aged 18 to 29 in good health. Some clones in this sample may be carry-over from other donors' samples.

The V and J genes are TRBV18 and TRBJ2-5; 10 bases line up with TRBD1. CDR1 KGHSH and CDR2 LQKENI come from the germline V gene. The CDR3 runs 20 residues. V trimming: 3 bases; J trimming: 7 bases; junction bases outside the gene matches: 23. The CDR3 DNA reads TGTGCCAGCTCACCGATCACGGAACTCGCCGGGACAGGGGATGGGTGGACCCAGTACTTC. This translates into CASSPITELAGTGDGWTQYF.

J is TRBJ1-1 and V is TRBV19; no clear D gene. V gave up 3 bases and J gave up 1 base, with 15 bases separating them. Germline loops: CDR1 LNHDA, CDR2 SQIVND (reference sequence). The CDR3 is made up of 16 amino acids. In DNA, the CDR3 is TGTGCCAGTAGTATTAATCGTGTGAGGGCGAACACTGAAGCTTTCTTT. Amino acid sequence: CASSINRVRANTEAFF.

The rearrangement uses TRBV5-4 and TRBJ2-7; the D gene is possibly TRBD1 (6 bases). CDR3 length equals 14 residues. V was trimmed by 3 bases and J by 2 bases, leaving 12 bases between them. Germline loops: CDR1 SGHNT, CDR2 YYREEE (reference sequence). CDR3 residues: CASSSGTLTYEQYF. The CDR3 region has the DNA TGTGCCAGCAGCTCCGGGACACTTACCTACGAGCAGTACTTC.

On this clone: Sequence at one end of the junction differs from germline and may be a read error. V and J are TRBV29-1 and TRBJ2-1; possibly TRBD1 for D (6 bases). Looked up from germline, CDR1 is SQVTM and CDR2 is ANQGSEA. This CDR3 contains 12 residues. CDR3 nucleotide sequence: TGCAGCGTTATCAGGGGTAGATGGGGAAGCGTCTTC. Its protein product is CSVIRGRWGSVF.

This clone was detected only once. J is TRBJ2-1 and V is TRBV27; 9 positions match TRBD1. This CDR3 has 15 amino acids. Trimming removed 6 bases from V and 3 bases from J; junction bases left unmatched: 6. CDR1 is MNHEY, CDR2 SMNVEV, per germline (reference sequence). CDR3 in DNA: TGTGCCAGCAGGCCGGGGACAGGGTACTACAATGAGCAGTTCTTC. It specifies CASRPGTGYYNEQFF.

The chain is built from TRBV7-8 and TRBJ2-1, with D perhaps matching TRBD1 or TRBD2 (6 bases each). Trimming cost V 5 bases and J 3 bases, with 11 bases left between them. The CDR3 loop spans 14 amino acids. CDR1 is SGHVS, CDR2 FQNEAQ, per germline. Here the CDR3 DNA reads TGTGCCAGCAGCCTCGGGGGCCACTACAATGAGCAGTTCTTC. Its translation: CASSLGGHYNEQFF.

For the CDR3, the DNA is TGTGCCAGCAGTTTAGGGACAAATTACAATGAGCAGTTCTTC. It translates to CASSLGTNYNEQFF. The chain employs TRBV28 and TRBJ2-1, with a weak D call TRBD1 (6 bases). The CDR3 has 14 amino acids. The V end was cut by 2 bases, the J end by 4 bases, with 9 bases between. From germline, CDR1 is MDHEN and CDR2 SYDVKM.

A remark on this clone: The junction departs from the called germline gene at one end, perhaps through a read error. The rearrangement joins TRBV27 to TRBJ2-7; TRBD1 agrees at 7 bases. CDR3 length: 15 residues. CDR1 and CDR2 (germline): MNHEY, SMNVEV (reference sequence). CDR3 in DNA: TGTGCCAGCAGTTACTCGACAGGGCCCACCTACGAACAGTACTTC. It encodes CASSYSTGPTYEQYF.

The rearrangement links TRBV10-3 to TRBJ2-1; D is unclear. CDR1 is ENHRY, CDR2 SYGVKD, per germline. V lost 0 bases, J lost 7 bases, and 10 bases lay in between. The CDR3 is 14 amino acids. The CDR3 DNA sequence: TGTGCCATCAGTGAGTCGATCGGTGGGAATGAGCAGTTCTTC. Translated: CAISESIGGNEQFF.

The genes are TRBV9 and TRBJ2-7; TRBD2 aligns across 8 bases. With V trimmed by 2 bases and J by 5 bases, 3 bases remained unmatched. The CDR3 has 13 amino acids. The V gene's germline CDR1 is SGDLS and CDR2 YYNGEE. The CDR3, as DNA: TGTGCCAGCAGCGTTAGCGGGACGGACGAGCAGTACTTC. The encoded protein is CASSVSGTDEQYF.

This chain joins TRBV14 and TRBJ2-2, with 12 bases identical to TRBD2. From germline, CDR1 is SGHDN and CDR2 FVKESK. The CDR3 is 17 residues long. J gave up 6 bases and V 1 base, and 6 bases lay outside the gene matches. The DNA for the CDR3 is TGTGCCAGCAGCCAAGCTAGCGGGAGGGCCCTTTCCGGGGAGCTGTTTTTT. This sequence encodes CASSQASGRALSGELFF. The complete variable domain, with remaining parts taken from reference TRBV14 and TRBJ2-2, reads EAGVTQFPSHSVIEKGQTVTLRCDPISGHDNLYWYRRVMGKEIKFLLHFVKESKQDESGMPNNRFLAERTGGTYSTLKVQPAELEDSGVYFCASSQASGRALSGELFFGEGSRLTVL.

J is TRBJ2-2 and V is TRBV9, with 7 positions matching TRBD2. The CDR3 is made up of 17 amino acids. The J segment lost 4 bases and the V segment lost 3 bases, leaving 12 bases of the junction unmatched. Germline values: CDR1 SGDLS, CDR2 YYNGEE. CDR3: CASSAFLAVTSTGELFF. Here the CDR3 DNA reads TGTGCCAGCAGCGCCTTCCTAGCGGTGACGAGCACCGGGGAGCTGTTTTTT.

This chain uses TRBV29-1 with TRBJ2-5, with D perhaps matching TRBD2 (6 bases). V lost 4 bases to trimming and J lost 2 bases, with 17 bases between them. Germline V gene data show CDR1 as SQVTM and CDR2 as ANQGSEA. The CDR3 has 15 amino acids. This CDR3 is CSVVPPYRGQETQYF. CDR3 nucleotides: TGCAGCGTTGTACCCCCTTACCGGGGGCAAGAGACCCAGTACTTC.

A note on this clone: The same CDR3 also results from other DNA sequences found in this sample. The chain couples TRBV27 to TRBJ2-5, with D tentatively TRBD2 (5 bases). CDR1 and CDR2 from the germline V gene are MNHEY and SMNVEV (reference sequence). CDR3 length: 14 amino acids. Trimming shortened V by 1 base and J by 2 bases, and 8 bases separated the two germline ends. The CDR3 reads CASSLLGSQETQYF. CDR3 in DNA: TGTGCCAGCAGTTTATTAGGGAGTCAAGAGACCCAGTACTTC.

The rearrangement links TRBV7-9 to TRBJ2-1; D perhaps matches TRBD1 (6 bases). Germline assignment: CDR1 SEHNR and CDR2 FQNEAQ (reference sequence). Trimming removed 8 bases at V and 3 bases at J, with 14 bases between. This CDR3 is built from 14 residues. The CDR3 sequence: CASDPRGGYNEQFF. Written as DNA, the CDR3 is TGTGCCAGCGACCCAAGAGGGGGCTACAATGAGCAGTTCTTC.

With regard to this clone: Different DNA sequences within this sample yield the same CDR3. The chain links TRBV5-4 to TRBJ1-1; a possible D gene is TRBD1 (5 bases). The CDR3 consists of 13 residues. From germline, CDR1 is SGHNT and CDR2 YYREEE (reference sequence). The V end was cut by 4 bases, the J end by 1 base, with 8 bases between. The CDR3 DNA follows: TGTGCCAGCAGCCCCCAGGGGAACACTGAAGCTTTCTTT. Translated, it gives CASSPQGNTEAFF.

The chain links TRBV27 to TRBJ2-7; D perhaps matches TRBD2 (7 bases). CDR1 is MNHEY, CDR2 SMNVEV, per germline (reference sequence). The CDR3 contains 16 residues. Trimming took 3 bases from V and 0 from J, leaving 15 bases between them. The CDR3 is CASSFEGGGPSYEQYF. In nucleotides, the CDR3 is TGTGCCAGCAGTTTTGAGGGCGGGGGCCCCTCCTACGAGCAGTACTTC.

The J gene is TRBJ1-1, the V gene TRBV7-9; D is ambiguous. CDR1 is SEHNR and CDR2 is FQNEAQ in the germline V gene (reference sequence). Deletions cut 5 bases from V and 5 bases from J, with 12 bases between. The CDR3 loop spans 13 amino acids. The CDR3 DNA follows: TGTGCCAGCAGCCTAGGCCCTTGGACTGAAGCTTTCTTT. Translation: CASSLGPWTEAFF.

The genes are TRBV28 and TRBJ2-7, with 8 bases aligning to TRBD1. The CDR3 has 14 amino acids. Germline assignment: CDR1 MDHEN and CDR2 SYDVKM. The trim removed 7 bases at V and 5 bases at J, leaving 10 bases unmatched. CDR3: CASNPTGAGHEQYF. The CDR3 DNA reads TGTGCCAGCAACCCGACAGGGGCGGGCCACGAGCAGTACTTC.

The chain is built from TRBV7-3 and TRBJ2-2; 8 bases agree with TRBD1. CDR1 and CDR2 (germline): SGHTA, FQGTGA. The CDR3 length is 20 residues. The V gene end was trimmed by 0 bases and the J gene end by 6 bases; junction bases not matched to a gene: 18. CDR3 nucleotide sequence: TGTGCCAGCAGCTTAACGCGGGGACAGGCGGGCCCCCGAGGGGCCGGGGAGCTGTTTTTT. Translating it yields CASSLTRGQAGPRGAGELFF.

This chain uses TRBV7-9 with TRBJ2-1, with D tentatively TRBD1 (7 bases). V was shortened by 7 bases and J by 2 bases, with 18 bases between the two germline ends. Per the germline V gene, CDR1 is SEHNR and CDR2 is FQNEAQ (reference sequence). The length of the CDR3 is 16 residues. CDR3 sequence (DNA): TGTGCCAGCATCAAGGGGGCGGGAACTGCCTACAATGAGCAGTTCTTC. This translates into CASIKGAGTAYNEQFF.

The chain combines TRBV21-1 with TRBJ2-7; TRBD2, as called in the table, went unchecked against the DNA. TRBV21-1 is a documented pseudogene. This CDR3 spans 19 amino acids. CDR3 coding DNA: TGTGCCAGCAGCAAAGGAAAGGGAAGACTAGCGGGAGAGGCCTACGAGCAGTACTTC. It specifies CASSKGKGRLAGEAYEQYF.

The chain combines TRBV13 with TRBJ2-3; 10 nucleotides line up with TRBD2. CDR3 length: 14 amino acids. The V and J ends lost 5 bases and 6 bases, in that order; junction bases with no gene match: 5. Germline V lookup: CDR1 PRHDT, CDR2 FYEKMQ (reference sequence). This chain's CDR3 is CASSPGTSADTQYF. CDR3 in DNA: TGTGCCAGCAGCCCCGGGACTAGCGCCGATACGCAGTATTTT.

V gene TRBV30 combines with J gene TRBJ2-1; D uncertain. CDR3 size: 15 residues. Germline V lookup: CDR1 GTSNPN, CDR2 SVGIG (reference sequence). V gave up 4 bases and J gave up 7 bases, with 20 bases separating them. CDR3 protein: CAWTVRGVPVNEQFF. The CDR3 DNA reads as TGTGCCTGGACTGTGCGTGGCGTCCCGGTGAATGAGCAGTTCTTC.

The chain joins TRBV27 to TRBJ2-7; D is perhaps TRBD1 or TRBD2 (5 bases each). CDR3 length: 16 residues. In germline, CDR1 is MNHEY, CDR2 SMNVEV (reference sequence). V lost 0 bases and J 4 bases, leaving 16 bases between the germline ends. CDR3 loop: CASSLSTGTLRYEQYF. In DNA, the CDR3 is TGTGCCAGCAGTTTATCGACCGGGACGCTAAGATACGAGCAGTACTTC.

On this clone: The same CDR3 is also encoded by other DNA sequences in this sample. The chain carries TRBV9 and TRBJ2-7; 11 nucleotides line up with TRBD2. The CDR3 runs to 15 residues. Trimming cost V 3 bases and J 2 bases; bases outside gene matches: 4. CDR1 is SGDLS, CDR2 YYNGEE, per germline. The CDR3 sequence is CASSGGTSGPYEQYF. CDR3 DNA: TGTGCCAGCAGCGGCGGGACTAGCGGACCCTACGAGCAGTACTTC.

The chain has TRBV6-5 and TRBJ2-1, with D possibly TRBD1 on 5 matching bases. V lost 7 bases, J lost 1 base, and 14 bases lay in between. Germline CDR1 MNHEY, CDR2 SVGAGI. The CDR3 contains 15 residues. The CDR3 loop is CASNTGRTSYNEQFF. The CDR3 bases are TGTGCCAGCAATACCGGTAGGACATCCTACAATGAGCAGTTCTTC.